Following are 5 T cell receptor beta chains from one sample sequenced in a study of OX40 agonist ivuxolimab in advanced cancers. Clones were read by immunoSEQ multiplex PCR, and TCRdb kept only the in-frame ones, dropping some. Among tens of thousands of clones listed, 80% to 90% were seen once. Source: CD4+ or CD8+ T cells sorted from blood, taken in a trial of the OX40 agonist ivuxolimab. These receptors originate from an adult with an advanced solid tumor such as melanoma, head and neck, liver or kidney cancer.

This chain links TRBV28 with TRBJ2-7, with a possible D match to TRBD1 (6 bases). The V and J ends lost 8 bases and 0 bases respectively, with 14 bases between them. The CDR3 covers 14 residues. Looked up from germline, CDR1 is MDHEN and CDR2 is SYDVKM. CDR3 bases: TGTGCCAGCCACGGGGCAGGGGCCTCCTACGAGCAGTACTTC. Translated, it gives CASHGAGASYEQYF.

In this sample, this clone turned up a few times. V usage is TRBV7-8 and J usage is TRBJ1-2; TRBD1 is a possible D gene (6 bases). With 1 base removed from V and 4 bases from J, the gap between germline ends came to 16 bases. CDR3 length: 16 amino acids. From germline, CDR1 is SGHVS and CDR2 FQNEAQ. This chain's CDR3 is CASSLGAGGAGYGYTF. The CDR3 DNA reads TGTGCCAGCAGCTTAGGGGCGGGGGGGGCTGGCTATGGCTACACCTTC.

This chain connects TRBV20-1 to TRBJ2-1, with D unclear. Germline CDR1 is DFQATT and CDR2 is SNEGSKA (reference sequence). The V end lost 6 bases, the J end lost 7 bases, and 10 bases lay between the germline ends. The CDR3 loop spans 11 amino acids. CDR3 sequence reads: CSAQKANEQFF. The CDR3 DNA sequence: TGCAGTGCCCAGAAGGCAAATGAGCAGTTCTTC.

This rearrangement joins TRBV11-2 to TRBJ1-1, with D hard to call. Deletions cut 5 bases from V and 1 base from J, with 11 bases between. CDR1 SGHAT and CDR2 FQNNGV come from the germline V gene. The CDR3 loop spans 14 amino acids. The CDR3 loop reads CASSPSTANTEAFF. The CDR3 DNA is TGTGCCAGCAGCCCGTCCACAGCGAACACTGAAGCTTTCTTT.

The chain has TRBV4-1 and TRBJ1-1; the D gene is possibly TRBD1 (5 bases). In germline, CDR1 is MGHRA, CDR2 YSYEKL. Trimming cost V 0 bases and J 9 bases, with 14 bases left between them. This CDR3 has 14 amino acids. The CDR3 reads CASSQDGGAGKAFF. DNA of the CDR3: TGCGCCAGCAGCCAAGATGGCGGGGCTGGAAAAGCTTTCTTT.